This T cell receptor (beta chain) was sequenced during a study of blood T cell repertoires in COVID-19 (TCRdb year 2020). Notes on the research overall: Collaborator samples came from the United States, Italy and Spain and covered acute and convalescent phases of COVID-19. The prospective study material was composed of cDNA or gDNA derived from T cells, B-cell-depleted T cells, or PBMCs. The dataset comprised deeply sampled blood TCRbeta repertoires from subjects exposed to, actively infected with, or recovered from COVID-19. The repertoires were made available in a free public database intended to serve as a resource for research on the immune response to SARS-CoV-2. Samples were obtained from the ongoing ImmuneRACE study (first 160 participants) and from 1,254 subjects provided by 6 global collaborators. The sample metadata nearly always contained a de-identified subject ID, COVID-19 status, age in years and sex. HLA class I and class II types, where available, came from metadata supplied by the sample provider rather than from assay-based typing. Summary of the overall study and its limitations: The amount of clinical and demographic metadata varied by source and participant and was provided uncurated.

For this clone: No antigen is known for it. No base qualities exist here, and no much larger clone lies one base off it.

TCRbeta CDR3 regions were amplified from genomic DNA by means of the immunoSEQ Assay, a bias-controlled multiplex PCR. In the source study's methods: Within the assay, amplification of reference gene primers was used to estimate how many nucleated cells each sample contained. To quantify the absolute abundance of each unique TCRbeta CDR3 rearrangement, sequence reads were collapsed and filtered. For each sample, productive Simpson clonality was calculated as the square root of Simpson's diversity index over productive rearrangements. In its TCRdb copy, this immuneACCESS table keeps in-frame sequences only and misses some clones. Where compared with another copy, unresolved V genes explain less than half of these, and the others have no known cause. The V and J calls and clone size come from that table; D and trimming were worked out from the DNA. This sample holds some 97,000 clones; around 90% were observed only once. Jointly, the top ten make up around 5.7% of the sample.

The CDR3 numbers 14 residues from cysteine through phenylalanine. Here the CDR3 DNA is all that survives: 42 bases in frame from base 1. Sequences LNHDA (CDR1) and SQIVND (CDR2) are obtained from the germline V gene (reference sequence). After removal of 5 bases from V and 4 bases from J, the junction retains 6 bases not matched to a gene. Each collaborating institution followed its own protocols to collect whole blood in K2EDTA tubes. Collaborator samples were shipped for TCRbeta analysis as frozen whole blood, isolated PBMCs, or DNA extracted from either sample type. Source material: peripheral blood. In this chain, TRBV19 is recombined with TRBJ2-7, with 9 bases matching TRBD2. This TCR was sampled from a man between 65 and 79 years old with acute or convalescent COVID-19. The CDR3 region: CASSPGLASYEQYF. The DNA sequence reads TGTGCCAGTAGTCCGGGACTAGCCTCTTACGAGCAGTACTTC.